This T cell receptor beta chain was observed in a study of OX40 agonist ivuxolimab in advanced cancers. General study points: Some of the nonresponding patients also showed low levels of normalized T-cell clonal expansion. There were, on average, more expanded clones in CD8+ T cells than in CD4+. Partial responders at 0.1-3.0 mg/kg showed near-lowest clonal expansion.

Profiling relied on immunoSEQ multiplex PCR, and the TCRdb table lists in-frame clones only, not all of them. The sample has about 95,000 clones; about 88% are singletons. With regard to this clone: Antigen: not known.

Excluded were patients having autoimmune disease history or systemic immunosuppression. Trimming cost V 5 bases and J 7 bases; bases outside gene matches: 10. CDR1 GTSNPN and CDR2 SVGIG come from the germline V gene (reference sequence). This CDR3 comprises 15 residues. The clonotype was recovered from an adult with an advanced solid tumor such as melanoma, head and neck, liver or kidney cancer. The sequencing here drew on CD4+ or CD8+ T cells sorted from blood, taken in a trial of the OX40 agonist ivuxolimab. V and J are TRBV30 and TRBJ2-1; TRBD2 matches at 11 bases. DNA of the CDR3: TGTGCCTGGGACCGCTTAGCGGGAGGGTCAAATGAGCAGTTCTTC. It encodes CAWDRLAGGSNEQFF.